These T cell receptor beta chains were read from a single sample in a study of blood T cell repertoires in COVID-19. Profiled with immunoSEQ multiplex PCR; TCRdb holds only in-frame clones, not every one. The sample holds 260,000 or so clones, roughly 89% seen once. The specimen sequenced was PBMCs or T cells enriched from blood (not recorded which). The receptors were sampled from a woman younger than 45 with acute COVID-19. The CDR3 runs from the conserved cysteine through the conserved F or W. Each record gives: J gene, clone size, D gene, V gene, CDR3 DNA, CDR3 protein. The D gene is left open where the match is weak. The size entry is marked missing in some rows and otherwise reads once, few, many or a size class.

TRBJ2-6 . TRBD2 TRBV9 TGTGCCAGCAGCCTGGGGGGGTATGCTGGGGCCAACGTCCTGACTTTC CASSLGGYAGANVLTF
TRBJ1-6 . . TRBV6-5 TGTGCCAGCAGCGGTGTAAATAATTCACCCCTCCACTTT CASSGVNNSPLHF
TRBJ2-1 . . TRBV27 TGTGCCAGCAGTTTTTCCTTCTCCTACAATGAGCAGTTCTTC CASSFSFSYNEQFF
TRBJ1-5 . . TRBV10-3 TGTGCCAGCAGGACAGAGAGTTATCAGCCCCAGCATTTT CASRTESYQPQHF
TRBJ2-5 . TRBD1 TRBV9 TGTGCCAGCAGCGTAGGACAGGGGAGCGAGACCCAGTACTTC CASSVGQGSETQYF
TRBJ1-1 few TRBD1 TRBV10-2 TGCGCCAGCAGGGCAGGGGGTAGCGCTGAAGCTTTCTTT CASRAGGSAEAFF
TRBJ2-5 . TRBD1 TRBV12-3/TRBV12-4 TGTGCCAGCAGGGACAGGGATCGGGAGACCCAGTACTTC CASRDRDRETQYF
TRBJ2-1 . . TRBV5-4 TGTGCCAGCAGTTCCATCAATGAGCAGTTCTTC CASSSINEQFF
TRBJ2-1 . TRBD2 TRBV7-2 TGTGCCAGCAGCTTAGGTGGGGGGGACTACAATGAGCAGTTCTTC CASSLGGGDYNEQFF
TRBJ1-6 . . TRBV6-4 TGTGCCAGCAGTGACGGCTCCAGGGCACCCCTCCACTTT CASSDGSRAPLHF
TRBJ1-3 . . TRBV6-6 TGTGCCAGCAGTCCTCGGAAGGGGCGAAGCTCTGGAAACACCATATATTTT CASSPRKGRSSGNTIYF
TRBJ2-7 . TRBD1 TRBV4-3 TGCGCCAGCAGCCACCAACAGGGGGCCTACGAGCAGTACTTC CASSHQQGAYEQYF
TRBJ2-3 . . TRBV7-9 TGTGCCAGCAGCTTTACGGTATCAGATACGCAGTATTTT CASSFTVSDTQYF
TRBJ1-2 . TRBD1 TRBV5-4 TGTGCCAGCAGAAGGACAGGGAACTATGGCTACACCTTC CASRRTGNYGYTF
TRBJ1-1 . . TRBV15 TGTGCCACCAGCAGAACCTGGGAGCGGAACACTGAAGCTTTCTTT CATSRTWERNTEAFF
TRBJ2-7 . . TRBV18 TGTGCCAGCTCACCACCCAACCCCTACCCCTCGGGCTACGAGCAGTACTTC CASSPPNPYPSGYEQYF
TRBJ1-6 few . TRBV5-6 TGTGCCAGCAGCTTGGGACAGGAGATTTCACCCCTCCACTTT CASSLGQEISPLHF
TRBJ1-4 . TRBD1 TRBV19 TGTGCCAGTGGTGACAGGGGTCGAACTAATGAAAAACTGTTTTTT CASGDRGRTNEKLFF
TRBJ2-3 . TRBD2 TRBV7-2 TGTGCCAGCGGCCGGGGGAGCGGGGTTACAGATACGCAGTATTTT CASGRGSGVTDTQYF
TRBJ2-3 . . TRBV3-1/TRBV3-2 TGTGCCAGCAGTCTATCGGGAACCACAGATACGCAGTATTTT CASSLSGTTDTQYF
TRBJ1-2 . TRBD1 TRBV10-3 TGTGCCATCAGTGGACAGGGGAACCCCTATGGCTACACCTTC CAISGQGNPYGYTF
TRBJ1-5 . . TRBV28 TGTGCCAGCACCTCCGAGGGTTGGGCTCAGCCCCAGCATTTT CASTSEGWAQPQHF
TRBJ2-1 . . TRBV5-5 TGTGCCAGCAGCCCCGCAAGTGCGGTCGAGCAGTTCTTC CASSPASAVEQFF
TRBJ2-2 once . TRBV5-4 TGTGCCAGCAGCTTGCTACCCGTTAACACCGGGGAGCTGTTTTTT CASSLLPVNTGELFF
TRBJ2-4 . TRBD1 TRBV5-6 TGTGCCAGCAGCTTGACAGGGACAGTAAGAGCCAAAAACATTCAGTACTTC CASSLTGTVRAKNIQYF
TRBJ2-3 . TRBD1 TRBV7-6 TGTGCCAGCAGCTCGGACAGGGCCACAGATACGCAGTATTTT CASSSDRATDTQYF
TRBJ2-1 . . TRBV9 TGTGCCAGCAGCGTAGGAGAGGCCTACAATGAGCAGTTCTTC CASSVGEAYNEQFF
TRBJ1-2 . . TRBV19 TGTGCCAGTAGTATAGGGTATCCGACGGAGCGCTATGGCTACACCTTC CASSIGYPTERYGYTF
TRBJ2-1 . . TRBV11-3 TGTGCCAGCAGCTTATTAGGGGGTCATGAGCAGTTCTTC CASSLLGGHEQFF
TRBJ2-7 . TRBD1 TRBV6-2/TRBV6-3 TGTGCCAGCAGTCGAAGAAGGACAGGGGGCAACTACGAGCAGTACTTC CASSRRRTGGNYEQYF
TRBJ1-1 . . TRBV29-1 TGCAGCGTTGACCCAGGAACCATGAACACTGAAGCTTTCTTT CSVDPGTMNTEAFF
TRBJ2-2 few . TRBV5-1 TGCGCCAGCAGCTTCGACACGGTGAACACCGGGGAGCTGTTTTTT CASSFDTVNTGELFF
TRBJ1-2 . . TRBV6-1 TGTGCCAGCAGAGAACACTGGGACTTTATCTCCTATGGCTACACCTTC CASREHWDFISYGYTF
TRBJ1-4 . . TRBV10-3 TGTGCCATCAGAGGGGGTGGAGCTAATGAAAAACTGTTTTTT CAIRGGGANEKLFF
TRBJ2-1 . TRBD1 TRBV6-4 TGTGCCAGCAGTGAGAGGGGGCCTTACAATGAGCAGTTCTTC CASSERGPYNEQFF
TRBJ2-5 once TRBD1 TRBV19 TGTGCCAGTGGGAACAGGGGGCTGGGGGAGACCCAGTACTTC CASGNRGLGETQYF
TRBJ2-2 . . TRBV12-5 TGTGCTAGTGGTTTGCTTGGAGGTGAAGCGTGGTTT CASGLLGGEAWF
TRBJ1-2 . . TRBV9 TGTGCCAGCACCCCAGGGAGCGCAGGGAGGTTCTATGGCTACACCTTC CASTPGSAGRFYGYTF
TRBJ2-3 . . TRBV11-2 TGTGCCAGCAGCTTTCGGGGTTCTAAAGATACGCAGTATTTT CASSFRGSKDTQYF
TRBJ2-5 . . TRBV18 TGTGCCAGCTCACCACCCACAGGGAGGGGAGAGACCCAGTACTTC CASSPPTGRGETQYF